The 27 T cell receptor beta chains in this list originate from one sample, sequenced in a study of control samples from healthy donors and cancer patients. The assay was immunoSEQ multiplex PCR, and TCRdb's table has in-frame clones only and misses some. Of about 160,000 clones listed, approximately 93% are singletons. The sequencing input was blood. The origin of the receptors is a man aged 18 to 35 in good health.

This clone was observed once. This chain joins TRBV10-3 and TRBJ1-1; no clear D. Trimming took 3 bases from V and 10 from J, leaving 9 bases between them. This CDR3 contains 11 residues. The germline gives CDR1 ENHRY, CDR2 SYGVKD. The CDR3 DNA follows: TGTGCCATCAGTGATCCCAGACGAGCTTTCTTT. This sequence encodes CAISDPRRAFF.

This clone was seen just once. The CDR3 DNA sequence: TGTGCCAGCAGCCAAGATCGCCCACACACAGGCACCGGGGAGCTGTTTTTT. Translation gives CASSQDRPHTGTGELFF. The rearrangement joins TRBV14 to TRBJ2-2, with a weak D call TRBD1 (5 bases). CDR1 is SGHDN, CDR2 FVKESK, per germline. The CDR3 loop spans 17 amino acids. Trimming took off 0 bases at V and 4 bases at J, with 15 bases between the two ends. The full variable domain, completed using reference TRBV14 and TRBJ2-2, is EAGVTQFPSHSVIEKGQTVTLRCDPISGHDNLYWYRRVMGKEIKFLLHFVKESKQDESGMPNNRFLAERTGGTYSTLKVQPAELEDSGVYFCASSQDRPHTGTGELFFGEGSRLTVL.

On this clone: Other DNA variants within this sample encode the same CDR3. The chain recombines TRBV20-1 with TRBJ1-5; D gene unclear. This CDR3 contains 11 residues. V was trimmed by 6 bases and J by 4 bases, leaving 7 bases between them. Germline CDR1 and CDR2: DFQATT and SNEGSKA (reference sequence). CDR3 protein: CSAGINQPQHF. The CDR3 DNA reads as TGCAGTGCCGGTATTAATCAGCCCCAGCATTTT.

The chain couples TRBV6-2 or TRBV6-3 to TRBJ2-1; D gene ambiguous. Trimming shortened V by 3 bases and J by 12 bases, and 33 bases separated the two germline ends. CDR1 MNHEY and CDR2 SVGEGT come from the germline V gene. The CDR3 runs 19 residues. The CDR3 bases are TGTGCCAGCAGTTATATCTTCACATCACTGATACTTGGGGATGTAAGGCAGTTCTTC. Encoded protein: CASSYIFTSLILGDVRQFF.

In its sample, this clone was seen once. The rearrangement links TRBV5-1 to TRBJ1-1; D perhaps matches TRBD1 (5 bases). This CDR3 is 14 amino acids long. V lost 0 bases to trimming and J lost 5 bases, with 11 bases between them. Germline CDR1 is SGHRS and CDR2 is YFSETQ. The CDR3 DNA sequence: TGCGCCAGCAGCTTGGCGGGGGGGAGAACTGAAGCTTTCTTT. This gives the protein CASSLAGGRTEAFF.

This rearrangement joins TRBV7-2 to TRBJ2-2; possibly TRBD2 for D (6 bases). Trimming took off 4 bases at V and 1 base at J, with 13 bases between the two ends. From germline, CDR1 is SGHTA and CDR2 FQGNSA. The CDR3 consists of 16 residues. This chain's CDR3 is CASSYRGGLNTGELFF. CDR3 bases: TGTGCCAGCAGCTATAGGGGAGGATTGAACACCGGGGAGCTGTTTTTT.

This clone was observed a few times. The rearrangement links TRBV7-3 to TRBJ2-1; tentatively, D is TRBD1 (6 bases). The CDR3 has 15 amino acids. V lost 5 bases, J lost 5 bases, and 16 bases lay in between. Germline loops: CDR1 SGHTA, CDR2 FQGTGA. For the CDR3, the DNA is TGTGCCAGCAGCCCTACAGGGTACGTCCACAATGAGCAGTTCTTC. Translated, it gives CASSPTGYVHNEQFF. The complete variable domain, with remaining parts taken from reference TRBV7-3 and TRBJ2-1, reads GAGVSQTPSNKVTEKGKYVELRCDPISGHTALYWYRQSLGQGPEFLIYFQGTGAADDSGLPNDRFFAVRPEGSVSTLKIQRTERGDSAVYLCASSPTGYVHNEQFFGPGTRLTVL.

The rearrangement joins TRBV28 to TRBJ1-5, with unresolved D. Trimming pared 6 bases from V and 4 bases from J, leaving 19 bases between. The germline gives CDR1 MDHEN, CDR2 SYDVKM. The CDR3 is 16 amino acids. CDR3 in amino acids: CASSPSTPWKNQPQHF. The CDR3 DNA reads TGTGCCAGCAGCCCCTCTACCCCATGGAAGAATCAGCCCCAGCATTTT. Drawing the rest from reference TRBV28 and TRBJ1-5, the complete variable domain is DVKVTQSSRYLVKRTGEKVFLECVQDMDHENMFWYRQDPGLGLRLIYFSYDVKMKEKGDIPEGYSVSREKKERFSLILESASTNQTSMYLCASSPSTPWKNQPQHFGDGTRLSIL.

V usage is TRBV9 and J usage is TRBJ2-7, with D perhaps TRBD2 (6 bases). This CDR3 contains 16 residues. The germline gives CDR1 SGDLS, CDR2 YYNGEE. Trimming shortened V by 0 bases and J by 2 bases, and 15 bases separated the two germline ends. CDR3 in amino acids: CASSVGGGSSTYEQYF. CDR3 bases: TGTGCCAGCAGCGTAGGTGGGGGGAGCTCAACCTACGAGCAGTACTTC.

This clone was seen only once. The chain uses TRBV19 and TRBJ1-6, with D possibly TRBD1 on 6 matching bases. Trimming removed 4 bases from V and 0 bases from J, with 16 bases in between. Per germline, CDR1 LNHDA and CDR2 SQIVND (reference sequence). There are 18 residues in the CDR3. As DNA, the CDR3 is TGTGCCAGTAGTACCGTGGGGGCGGAGAGCTCCTATAATTCACCCCTCCACTTT. This codes for CASSTVGAESSYNSPLHF. The complete variable domain, with remaining parts taken from reference TRBV19 and TRBJ1-6, reads DGGITQSPKYLFRKEGQNVTLSCEQNLNHDAMYWYRQDPGQGLRLIYYSQIVNDFQKGDIAEGYSVSREKKESFPLTVTSAQKNPTAFYLCASSTVGAESSYNSPLHFGNGTRLTVT.

The J gene is TRBJ1-1, the V gene TRBV19, with a possible D match to TRBD1 (5 bases). The V gene lost 3 bases and the J gene lost 5 bases, with 13 bases spanning the gap. The germline CDR1 and CDR2 sequences are LNHDA and SQIVND (reference sequence). The CDR3 spans 14 residues. CDR3 in amino acids: CASSMGLRFTEAFF. The CDR3, as DNA: TGTGCCAGTAGTATGGGGCTCAGGTTTACTGAAGCTTTCTTT. Supplemented by reference TRBV19 and TRBJ1-1, the full variable domain reads DGGITQSPKYLFRKEGQNVTLSCEQNLNHDAMYWYRQDPGQGLRLIYYSQIVNDFQKGDIAEGYSVSREKKESFPLTVTSAQKNPTAFYLCASSMGLRFTEAFFGQGTRLTVV.

The rearrangement uses TRBV2 and TRBJ2-7; 7 positions match TRBD2. Germline CDR1 and CDR2: SNHLY and FYNNEI. With V trimmed by 0 bases and J by 3 bases, 5 bases remained unmatched. The CDR3 loop spans 15 amino acids. In nucleotides, the CDR3 is TGTGCCAGCAGTGAAGCACGGGGGGTCGGCTACGAGCAGTACTTC. Its translation is CASSEARGVGYEQYF. Complete variable domain (other parts from reference TRBV2 and TRBJ2-7): EPEVTQTPSHQVTQMGQEVILRCVPISNHLYFYWYRQILGQKVEFLVSFYNNEISEKSEIFDDQFSVERPDGSNFTLKIRSTKLEDSAMYFCASSEARGVGYEQYFGPGTRLTVT.

The rearrangement joins TRBV5-1 to TRBJ1-1; the match to TRBD1 covers 9 bases. CDR3 length: 14 residues. Trimming removed 3 bases from V and 3 bases from J; junction bases left unmatched: 3. The germline V gene has CDR1 SGHRS and CDR2 YFSETQ. CDR3 protein: CASSSWDRDTEAFF. As DNA, the CDR3 is TGCGCCAGCAGCTCGTGGGACAGGGACACTGAAGCTTTCTTT. The full variable domain, rest sourced from reference TRBV5-1 and TRBJ1-1, is KAGVTQTPRYLIKTRGQQVTLSCSPISGHRSVSWYQQTPGQGLQFLFEYFSETQRNKGNFPGRFSGRQFSNSRSEMNVSTLELGDSALYLCASSSWDRDTEAFFGQGTRLTVV.

V gene TRBV15 combines with J gene TRBJ1-1, with 8 bases matching TRBD1. The CDR3 consists of 15 residues. Germline V lookup: CDR1 LNHNV, CDR2 YYDKDF (reference sequence). V shed 7 bases, J shed 5 bases, and the junction held 12 bases outside the gene matches. CDR3 sequence (DNA): TGTGCCACCAATAAATTAATGACAGGGGCTACTGAAGCTTTCTTT. It translates to CATNKLMTGATEAFF.

The chain employs TRBV28 and TRBJ2-1; D possibly corresponds to TRBD2 (5 bases). The V gene lost 4 bases and the J gene lost 2 bases, with 15 bases spanning the gap. The V gene's germline CDR1 is MDHEN and CDR2 SYDVKM. This CDR3 has 16 amino acids. The CDR3 DNA follows: TGTGCCAGCAGTTCCTCACTGGGCGGGCCCTACAATGAGCAGTTCTTC. It codes for CASSSSLGGPYNEQFF.

Here the CDR3 reads CASSQGYTEAFF. CDR3 sequence (DNA): TGTGCCAGCAGCCAAGGGTACACTGAAGCTTTCTTT. V usage is TRBV4-2 and J usage is TRBJ1-1, with D uncertain. The CDR3 length is 12 residues. Germline-derived CDR1 and CDR2 are LGHNA and YNFKEQ. Between the trimmed V and J ends, which lost 1 base and 3 bases, there was a span of 3 bases.

The CDR3 region is CASSPLTRNPTEQFF. In DNA, the CDR3 is TGTGCCAGCTCACCGTTGACACGAAACCCCACGGAGCAGTTCTTC. V is TRBV18 and J is TRBJ2-1; D is undetermined. Germline CDR1 KGHSH, CDR2 LQKENI. V was trimmed by 3 bases and J by 10 bases, leaving 19 bases between them. The length of the CDR3 is 15 residues.

The chain links TRBV9 to TRBJ1-2; unclear D gene. The CDR3 has 18 amino acids. Trimming shortened V by 3 bases and J by 3 bases, and 24 bases separated the two germline ends. Germline V CDR1 and CDR2: SGDLS, YYNGEE. The CDR3 DNA reads TGTGCCAGCAGCGACCCTCCTCGAAAAGTGGTAGGGTACTATGGCTACACCTTC. Protein product: CASSDPPRKVVGYYGYTF.

This chain joins TRBV27 and TRBJ2-1; 7 positions match TRBD1. The CDR3 totals 14 residues. Per the germline V gene, CDR1 is MNHEY and CDR2 is SMNVEV (reference sequence). The junction had 3 bases not matched to a gene; V was cut back by 3 bases and J by 4 bases. CDR3 region: CASSFPGQYNEQFF. The CDR3 DNA reads as TGTGCCAGCAGTTTCCCGGGACAGTACAATGAGCAGTTCTTC.

The rearrangement joins TRBV7-9 to TRBJ2-4; TRBD1 agrees at 8 bases. The CDR3 has 15 amino acids. Per germline, CDR1 SEHNR and CDR2 FQNEAQ (reference sequence). V trimming: 8 bases; J trimming: 0 bases; junction bases outside the gene matches: 6. CDR3 region: CASWAGGAAKNIQYF. CDR3 bases: TGTGCCAGCTGGGCAGGGGGCGCAGCCAAAAACATTCAGTACTTC.

The rearrangement uses TRBV6-5 and TRBJ2-7; 7 bases fit TRBD1. The V and J ends lost 6 bases and 3 bases, in that order; junction bases with no gene match: 8. CDR3 length equals 14 residues. In germline, CDR1 is MNHEY, CDR2 SVGAGI. The CDR3 DNA sequence: TGTGCCAGCAGACTCTACAGGGGCTACTACGAGCAGTACTTC. It translates to CASRLYRGYYEQYF.

CDR3 nucleotide sequence: TGTGCCAGCAGGACTTCCGGGACAGGCGGTGGCTACACCTTC. Amino acid sequence: CASRTSGTGGGYTF. The J gene is TRBJ1-2, the V gene TRBV5-4; TRBD1 aligns across 8 bases. J gave up 7 bases and V 5 bases, and 10 bases lay outside the gene matches. The CDR3 length is 14 residues. CDR1 and CDR2 (germline): SGHNT, YYREEE (reference sequence).

This clone was counted a single time. The chain recombines TRBV6-5 with TRBJ2-1, with D unclear. The CDR3 covers 14 residues. V was shortened by 8 bases and J by 5 bases, with 16 bases between the two germline ends. Per germline, CDR1 MNHEY and CDR2 SVGAGI. This chain's CDR3 is CASPYGSLDNEQFF. The CDR3 DNA sequence: TGTGCCAGCCCTTATGGCTCTTTGGACAATGAGCAGTTCTTC.

The chain combines TRBV10-3 with TRBJ1-4; TRBD1 matches 7 bases. This CDR3 is built from 15 residues. Germline V gene data show CDR1 as ENHRY and CDR2 as SYGVKD. Trimming cost V 6 bases and J 5 bases; bases outside gene matches: 9. The CDR3 protein is CAIREKDRANEKLFF. CDR3 DNA sequence: TGTGCCATCAGGGAAAAAGACAGGGCCAATGAAAAACTGTTTTTT.

V and J are TRBV7-2 and TRBJ2-7, with 7 bases identical to TRBD2. The CDR3 spans 15 residues. CDR1 is SGHTA and CDR2 is FQGNSA in the germline V gene. Losses at the gene ends were 0 bases for V and 4 bases for J; bases not matched to a gene: 6. Written as DNA, the CDR3 is TGTGCCAGCAGCTTAGCCTCGGTGCGGGAGTACGAGCAGTACTTC. This encodes CASSLASVREYEQYF.

The chain uses TRBV9 and TRBJ2-1; D unresolved. V lost 7 bases to trimming and J lost 3 bases, with 14 bases between them. The CDR3 extends over 14 amino acids. Germline CDR1 SGDLS, CDR2 YYNGEE. The CDR3 DNA is TGTGCCAGCGGTCGAATGAGTCTCTACAATGAGCAGTTCTTC. Translating gives CASGRMSLYNEQFF.

Here the CDR3 DNA reads TGCGCCGGTTCACAGCGGGGAGTTAGCACAGATACGCAGTATTTT. It codes for CAGSQRGVSTDTQYF. The chain uses TRBV4-1 and TRBJ2-3; 7 nucleotides agree with TRBD2. Germline CDR1 reads MGHRA; CDR2 reads YSYEKL. V shed 11 bases and J 0 bases; nucleotides not matched to a gene: 11. The CDR3 is made up of 15 amino acids.